These 15 T cell receptor beta chains were all obtained from the same sample, sequenced in a study of cytomegalovirus exposure and HLA in healthy donors. The PCR employed 60 Vbeta primers together with 13 Jbeta primers. Produced via immunoSEQ multiplex PCR; TCRdb's table is partial and in-frame only. The table lists some 240,000 clones, more than 75% of them singletons. The sample was PBMCs. Every receptor here comes from a male donor in good health and CMV-seronegative.

DNA of the CDR3: TGCGCCAGCAGCCAAGGACTAGCGTACCTGAATGAGCAGTTCTTC. It codes for CASSQGLAYLNEQFF. V usage is TRBV5-1 and J usage is TRBJ2-1; 9 bases agree with TRBD2. Germline assignment: CDR1 SGHRS and CDR2 YFSETQ. This CDR3 contains 15 residues. V dropped 4 bases and J dropped 7; count of bases not matched to a gene: 9.

The J gene is TRBJ2-7, the V gene TRBV10-2, with 13 positions matching TRBD2. CDR1 and CDR2 (germline): WSHSY, SAAADI. There are 19 residues in the CDR3. The V segment lost 2 bases and the J segment 3 bases; nucleotides outside the gene matches: 13. The CDR3 is CASSELGLAGYSVDYEQYF. The CDR3, as DNA: TGCGCCAGCAGTGAGCTGGGACTAGCGGGATATTCAGTAGACTACGAGCAGTACTTC.

The chain employs TRBV7-6 and TRBJ2-3; 13 nucleotides agree with TRBD2. The germline V gene encodes CDR1 SGHVS and CDR2 FNYEAQ. This CDR3 is built from 15 residues. V lost 4 bases and J lost 4; bases outside the gene matches: 2. CDR3 sequence reads: CASSWTSGSSDTQYF. The CDR3 region has the DNA TGTGCCAGCAGCTGGACTAGCGGGAGTTCAGATACGCAGTATTTT.

The CDR3 DNA reads TGTGCCAGCAGTGGTTCTAGCGGGCTCCCCGCAGATACGCAGTATTTT. Protein sequence: CASSGSSGLPADTQYF. The chain uses TRBV6-1 and TRBJ2-3, with 8 bases that match TRBD2. The CDR3 is 16 residues long. J gave up 4 bases and V 4 bases, and 10 bases lay outside the gene matches. CDR1 MNHNS and CDR2 SASEGT come from the germline V gene.

V is TRBV7-9 and J is TRBJ2-3, with 10 positions matching TRBD2. V lost 10 bases to trimming and J lost 2 bases; unmatched junction nucleotides: 9. Germline V CDR1 and CDR2: SEHNR, FQNEAQ (reference sequence). This CDR3 has 15 amino acids. The CDR3 sequence is CAIPGLANYTDTQYF. CDR3 DNA sequence: TGTGCCATCCCGGGACTAGCGAATTACACAGATACGCAGTATTTT. Complete variable domain (other parts from reference TRBV7-9 and TRBJ2-3): DTGVSQNPRHKITKRGQNVTFRCDPISEHNRLYWYRQTLGQGPEFLTYFQNEAQLEKSRLLSDRFSAERPKGSFSTLEIQRTEQGDSAMYLCAIPGLANYTDTQYFGPGTRLTVL.

The rearrangement uses TRBV9 and TRBJ1-2; 7 nucleotides agree with TRBD1. Germline V gives CDR1 SGDLS, CDR2 YYNGEE. The CDR3 extends over 15 amino acids. Trimming at V came to 4 bases and at J to 5 bases, leaving 11 bases not matched to a gene. The CDR3 coding sequence is TGTGCCAGCAGCCCCCGGGACAGCCTCGGGTATGGCTACACCTTC. Translation: CASSPRDSLGYGYTF.

V gene TRBV11-2 combines with J gene TRBJ2-3; 16 positions agree with TRBD2. Germline CDR1 and CDR2: SGHAT and FQNNGV. There are 18 residues in the CDR3. The J segment lost 5 bases and the V segment lost 4 bases, leaving 9 bases of the junction unmatched. CDR3 DNA: TGTGCCAGCAGCTCCCTTGGGACTAGCGGGAGGGCCCTAGATACGCAGTATTTT. Encoded protein: CASSSLGTSGRALDTQYF.

This sequence joins TRBV2 and TRBJ2-3, with 9 nucleotides matching TRBD2. Germline assignment: CDR1 SNHLY and CDR2 FYNNEI. The CDR3 has 14 residues. Trimming removed 7 bases from V and 2 bases from J; junction bases left unmatched: 4. For the CDR3, the DNA is TGTGCCAGCACGGCTAGCGGGGTCACAGATACGCAGTATTTT. Amino acids: CASTASGVTDTQYF.

This clone was seen only a few times. The chain uses TRBV18 and TRBJ1-2; 12 positions agree with TRBD1. Per germline, CDR1 KGHSH and CDR2 LQKENI. Germline trimming cut 2 bases from V and 7 bases from J; bases unmatched to any gene: 5. The CDR3 is made up of 15 amino acids. The CDR3 DNA is TGTGCCAGCTCACCAGAGGGACAGGGGGCCATTGGCTACACCTTC. Residues: CASSPEGQGAIGYTF.

The chain links TRBV7-2 to TRBJ2-2; D is possibly TRBD2 (5 bases). The germline gives CDR1 SGHTA, CDR2 FQGNSA. This CDR3 has 15 amino acids. Trimming pared 5 bases from V and 3 bases from J, leaving 13 bases between. The CDR3 is CASSGLRGDTGELFF. The CDR3 nucleotides are TGTGCCAGCAGCGGGTTACGGGGAGACACCGGGGAGCTGTTTTTT.

This clone was counted once. The DNA for the CDR3 is TGTGCCAGCAGCCCCACTAGCGGGAGGGCCATTGGGGAGCTGTTTTTT. It is translated as CASSPTSGRAIGELFF. V usage is TRBV5-4 and J usage is TRBJ2-2; TRBD2 aligns across 13 bases. Germline V gene lookup returns CDR1 SGHNT and CDR2 YYREEE (reference sequence). This CDR3 region has 16 residues. Trimming took 4 bases from V and 8 from J; bases not matched to a gene: 8.

This chain links TRBV27 with TRBJ2-6; 12 bases fit TRBD1. CDR1 is MNHEY and CDR2 is SMNVEV in the germline V gene (reference sequence). Unmatched junction bases numbered 1, after V lost 2 bases and J lost 2 bases. CDR3 length: 17 amino acids. CDR3 residues: CASSLGTGGAGANVLTF. In DNA, the CDR3 is TGTGCCAGCAGTTTAGGGACAGGGGGCGCTGGGGCCAACGTCCTGACTTTC.

The rearrangement uses TRBV19 and TRBJ1-1; no clear D. The CDR3 spans 15 residues. In germline, CDR1 is LNHDA, CDR2 SQIVND (reference sequence). The V end lost 0 bases, the J end lost 1 base, and 9 bases lay between the germline ends. This CDR3 reads CASSIDPGGNTEAFF. DNA for the CDR3: TGTGCCAGTAGTATAGACCCGGGAGGGAACACTGAAGCTTTCTTT. Combining the CDR3 with reference TRBV19 and TRBJ1-1 gives the whole variable domain DGGITQSPKYLFRKEGQNVTLSCEQNLNHDAMYWYRQDPGQGLRLIYYSQIVNDFQKGDIAEGYSVSREKKESFPLTVTSAQKNPTAFYLCASSIDPGGNTEAFFGQGTRLTVV.

The chain couples TRBV6-5 to TRBJ2-2, with TRBD2 identical over 9 bases. V trimming: 5 bases; J trimming: 4 bases; junction bases outside the gene matches: 5. The germline V gene encodes CDR1 MNHEY and CDR2 SVGAGI. The CDR3 runs to 15 residues. The DNA of the CDR3 is TGTGCCAGCAGTCGGACTAGCGCTGGCACCGGGGAGCTGTTTTTT. It specifies CASSRTSAGTGELFF.

The chain has TRBV14 and TRBJ2-1, with a possible D match to TRBD2 (5 bases). This CDR3 has 18 amino acids. The germline V and J ends were trimmed by 3 bases and 6 bases, with 24 bases remaining between them. Germline CDR1 reads SGHDN; CDR2 reads FVKESK. CDR3 amino acids: CASSHQRSGGLRRNEQFF. CDR3 DNA sequence: TGTGCCAGCAGCCATCAAAGAAGTGGAGGACTGCGTCGCAATGAGCAGTTCTTC.